A selection of T cell receptor beta chains follows, all from one sample in a study of cytomegalovirus exposure and HLA in healthy donors. Libraries were prepared by immunoSEQ multiplex PCR; TCRdb keeps only in-frame clonotypes and omits some of them. The table includes 120,000 to 150,000 clones, 60% to 85% detected once. Sample: PBMCs. The receptors shown here come from a male donor in good health and CMV-seropositive. CDR3s leave out the opening cysteine and the closing phenylalanine or tryptophan. Part of the rows lack a size; the others show once, few, many or a class for expanded clones.

V gene: TRBV11-3
clone size: .
CDR3 protein: ASSRGLAGGHEQF

V gene: TRBV27
clone size: .
CDR3 protein: ASNPTGDNYGYT

V gene: TRBV6-4
clone size: .
CDR3 protein: ASSDRGIVGYT

V gene: TRBV5-6
clone size: .
CDR3 protein: ASSLVGQGAHGYT

V gene: TRBV6-1
clone size: few
CDR3 protein: ASRLAGGPYEQY

V gene: TRBV5-4
clone size: .
CDR3 protein: ASSLQGHGYT

V gene: TRBV5-1
clone size: .
CDR3 protein: ASSLAGARETQY

V gene: TRBV5-1
clone size: few
CDR3 protein: ASSSRTYEQY

V gene: TRBV6-5
clone size: .
CDR3 protein: ASSRTGTLQETQY

V gene: TRBV4-3
clone size: .
CDR3 protein: ASSIYRGEGELF

V gene: TRBV6-5
clone size: .
CDR3 protein: ASSYGGSFTEAF

V gene: TRBV28
clone size: .
CDR3 protein: AVIPLEQTSNYGYT

V gene: TRBV28
clone size: .
CDR3 protein: ASSLGLAGIYEQY

V gene: TRBV28
clone size: .
CDR3 protein: ASSNGQGNQPQH

V gene: TRBV15
clone size: .
CDR3 protein: ATSRDSHRTGSTYEQY

V gene: TRBV5-4
clone size: .
CDR3 protein: ASSLLGGSIPGELF

V gene: TRBV7-9
clone size: .
CDR3 protein: SSSLVQNEQY

V gene: TRBV5-1
clone size: .
CDR3 protein: ASSSTANTEAF

V gene: TRBV7-2
clone size: .
CDR3 protein: ASSPTGGQGRTQY

V gene: TRBV19
clone size: .
CDR3 protein: ANSGGLNYGYT

V gene: TRBV19
clone size: .
CDR3 protein: ASSPGGINEQF

V gene: TRBV4-1
clone size: .
CDR3 protein: ASSQGIQGVTEAF

V gene: TRBV5-6
clone size: once
CDR3 protein: ASSLSGRGPPGEQF

V gene: TRBV19
clone size: .
CDR3 protein: ASSPLGGRGYDQPQH

V gene: TRBV7-2
clone size: .
CDR3 protein: ASIHGLTSYNEQF

V gene: TRBV19
clone size: .
CDR3 protein: ASSRRDGSRQPQH

V gene: TRBV5-8
clone size: .
CDR3 protein: ASSWGQGVYEQY

V gene: TRBV9
clone size: .
CDR3 protein: ASSAQGMIKEKLF

V gene: TRBV19
clone size: .
CDR3 protein: ASSPQGIVSEKLF

V gene: TRBV30
clone size: .
CDR3 protein: AYDRGYTEAF

V gene: TRBV5-1
clone size: .
CDR3 protein: ASSLAVQSTDTQY